A selection of T cell receptor beta chains follows, all from one sample in a study of shared clonotypes between healthy human individuals. Profiling relied on immunoSEQ multiplex PCR, and the TCRdb table lists in-frame clones only, not all of them. Of hundreds of thousands of clones in the sample, around 76% were seen once. Sample: PBMCs. These receptors were taken from a woman in her forties in good health. Some clones in this sample may be carry-over from other donors' samples. CDR3s include the opening cysteine and the closing phenylalanine or tryptophan. Fields, in order: V gene, D gene, clone size, J gene, CDR3 DNA, CDR3 protein. D genes are given only for firm matches. Clone size is given for some rows only: seen once, a few or many times, or a class if the clone is expanded.

V: TRBV7-2; D: TRBD2; size: .; J: TRBJ2-1; DNA: TGTGCCAGCAGCTTAGTAGGCGGGAGCTGGGATGAGCAGTTCTTC; CDR3: CASSLVGGSWDEQFF
V: TRBV18; D: .; size: .; J: TRBJ1-2; DNA: TGTGCCAGCTCACCGAGTCAGGGGAGGTCCCCTGGCTATGGCTACACCTTC; CDR3: CASSPSQGRSPGYGYTF
V: TRBV7-2; D: TRBD2; size: .; J: TRBJ2-2; DNA: TGTGCCAGCAGGAAGACTAGCGGGTCCGGCGGGGAGCTGTTTTTT; CDR3: CASRKTSGSGGELFF
V: TRBV7-2; D: .; size: few; J: TRBJ1-1; DNA: TGTGCCAGCAGCCTAGGGGGATGGAACACTGAAGCTTTCTTT; CDR3: CASSLGGWNTEAFF
V: TRBV30; D: .; size: .; J: TRBJ1-3; DNA: TGTGCCTGTCACGGGGCCTCTGGAAACACCATATATTTT; CDR3: CACHGASGNTIYF
V: TRBV27; D: .; size: .; J: TRBJ2-1; DNA: TGTGCCACCAGGATTAGCTCCTACAATGAGCAGTTCTTC; CDR3: CATRISSYNEQFF
V: TRBV5-1; D: TRBD1; size: .; J: TRBJ1-3; DNA: TGCGCCAGCAGCTTGCAGGGGGAGGGGAACACCATATATTTT; CDR3: CASSLQGEGNTIYF
V: TRBV5-5; D: TRBD2; size: .; J: TRBJ2-1; DNA: TGTGCCAGCAGCTTGGCTAGCGGGGGATACAATGAGCAGTTCTTC; CDR3: CASSLASGGYNEQFF
V: TRBV10-3; D: .; size: .; J: TRBJ2-3; DNA: TGTGCCATCAGTGAGTCAAGGGGGAGCACAGATACGCAGTATTTT; CDR3: CAISESRGSTDTQYF
V: TRBV7-2; D: TRBD2; size: .; J: TRBJ2-7; DNA: TGTGCCAGCAGCTCCTGGCTAGCGGGAACCTACGAGCAGTACTTC; CDR3: CASSSWLAGTYEQYF